A single sample gave rise to the 2 T cell receptor beta chains below, sequenced in a study of T-cell reconstitution after alpha-beta-depleted transplantation in children. Unique molecular identifiers were incorporated into the prepared TCRbeta library. TCRdb reprocessed the PCR reads via MiXCR and lists one record per CDR3 protein. The repertoire has over 200,000 distinct CDR3 sequences, roughly 11% of them found once; the top ten carry 28%. Sequenced here: PBMCs, sampled before TCRalphabeta/CD19-depleted stem cell transplant. The origin of the receptors is a child in the first two years of life with acute myeloid leukemia, due to receive a stem cell transplant.

In this sample, this clonotype turned up many times. The V call is TRBV19, the J call TRBJ1-3; a possible D gene is TRBD1 (5 bases). V was cut by 4 bases and J by 0 bases, with 7 bases left in between. The CDR3 is made up of 14 amino acids. Per germline, CDR1 LNHDA and CDR2 SQIVND (reference sequence). CDR3 amino acids: CASSNGGSGNTIYF. In DNA, the CDR3 is TGTGCCAGTAGTAATGGGGGCTCTGGAAACACCATATATTTT.

This chain uses TRBV10-3 with TRBJ1-6; D remains unclear. The germline V gene has CDR1 ENHRY and CDR2 SYGVKD. V shed 3 bases and J shed 7 bases, with 4 bases lying between them. The CDR3 runs 12 residues. CDR3 sequence: CAISDGNSPLHF. The CDR3 bases are TGTGCCATCAGTGATGGGAATTCACCCCTCCACTTT.